This entry concerns a single TCR beta chain. These data come from a study of CD8 T cells in Susac syndrome. Reverse transcription of about 0.45 to 1 ug RNA used random hexamers. Amplification of TCR beta CDR3 spanned 54 Vbeta and 13 Jbeta via immunoSEQ multiplex PCR. TCRdb itself ran the immunoSEQ multiplex PCR reads through MiXCR, one entry per CDR3 protein. The sample shows around 300,000 distinct CDR3 sequences, approximately 85% of them seen only once. The authors carried out high-throughput sequencing of TCR beta. They applied it to CD8+ and CD4+ T cells obtained from blood. It was treatment-naive patients with stable or active relapsing-remitting disease who made up the multiple sclerosis controls. The TEMRA cells underwent FACS enrichment, while the CD8+ and CD4+ T cells underwent negative isolation. V was trimmed by 2 bases and J by 1 base, leaving 18 bases between them. Germline CDR1 reads MNHEY; CDR2 reads SVGAGI. The CDR3 runs to 18 residues.

The sample consisted of CD8+ T cells from PBMCs. This TCR was recovered from a human donor with multiple sclerosis. The chain recombines TRBV6-5 with TRBJ1-5, with unresolved D. In DNA, the CDR3 is TGTGCCAGCAGTTACGATGCCTCAGGTCTTTGGAGCAATCAGCCCCAGCATTTT. It codes for CASSYDASGLWSNQPQHF.